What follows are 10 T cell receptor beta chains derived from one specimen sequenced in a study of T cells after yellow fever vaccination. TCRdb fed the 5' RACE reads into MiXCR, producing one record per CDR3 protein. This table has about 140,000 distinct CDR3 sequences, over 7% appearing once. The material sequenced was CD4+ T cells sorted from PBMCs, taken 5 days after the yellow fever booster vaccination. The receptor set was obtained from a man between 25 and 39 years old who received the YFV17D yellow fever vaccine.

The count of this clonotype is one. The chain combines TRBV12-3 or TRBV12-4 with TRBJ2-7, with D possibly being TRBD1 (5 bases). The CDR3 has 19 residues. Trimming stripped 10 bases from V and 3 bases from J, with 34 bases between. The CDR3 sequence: CAICLYRFSTSDKNYEQYF. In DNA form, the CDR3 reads TGTGCCATCTGTTTATATCGGTTTAGTACCTCGGACAAGAACTACGAGCAGTACTTC.

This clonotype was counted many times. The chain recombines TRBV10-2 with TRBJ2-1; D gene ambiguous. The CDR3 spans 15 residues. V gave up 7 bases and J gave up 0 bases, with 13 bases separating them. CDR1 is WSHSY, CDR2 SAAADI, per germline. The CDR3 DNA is TGCGCCAGCATCAGGTGGATTAGCTCCTACAATGAGCAGTTCTTC. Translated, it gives CASIRWISSYNEQFF.

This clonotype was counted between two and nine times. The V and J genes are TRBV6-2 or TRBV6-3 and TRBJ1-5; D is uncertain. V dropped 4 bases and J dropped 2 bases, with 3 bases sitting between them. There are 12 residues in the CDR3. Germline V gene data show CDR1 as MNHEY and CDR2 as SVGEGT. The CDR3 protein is CASSWGNQPQHF. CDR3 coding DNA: TGTGCCAGCAGTTGGGGCAATCAGCCCCAGCATTTT.

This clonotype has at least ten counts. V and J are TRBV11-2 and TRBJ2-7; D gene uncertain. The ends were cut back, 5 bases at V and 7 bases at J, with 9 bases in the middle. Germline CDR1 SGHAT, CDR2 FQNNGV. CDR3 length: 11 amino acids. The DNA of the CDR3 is TGTGCCAGCAGCCCAGAGGTAGAGCAGTACTTC. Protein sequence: CASSPEVEQYF. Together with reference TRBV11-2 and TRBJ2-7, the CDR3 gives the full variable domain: EAGVAQSPRYKIIEKRQSVAFWCNPISGHATLYWYQQILGQGPKLLIQFQNNGVVDDSQLPKDRFSAERLKGVDSTLKIQPAKLEDSAVYLCASSPEVEQYFGPGTRLTVT.

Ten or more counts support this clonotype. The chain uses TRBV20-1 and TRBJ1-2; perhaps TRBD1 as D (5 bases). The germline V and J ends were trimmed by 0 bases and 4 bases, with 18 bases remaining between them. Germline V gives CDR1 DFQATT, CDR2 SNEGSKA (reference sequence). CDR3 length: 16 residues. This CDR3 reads CSARDTGVRGGYGYTF. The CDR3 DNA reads TGCAGTGCTAGAGATACGGGAGTGAGGGGTGGCTATGGCTACACCTTC.

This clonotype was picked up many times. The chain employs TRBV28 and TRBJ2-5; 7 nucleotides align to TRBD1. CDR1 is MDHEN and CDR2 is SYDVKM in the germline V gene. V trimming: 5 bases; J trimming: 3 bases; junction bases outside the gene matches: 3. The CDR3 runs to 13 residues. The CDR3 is CASSRGQEETQYF. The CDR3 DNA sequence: TGTGCCAGCAGTCGCGGACAGGAAGAGACCCAGTACTTC.

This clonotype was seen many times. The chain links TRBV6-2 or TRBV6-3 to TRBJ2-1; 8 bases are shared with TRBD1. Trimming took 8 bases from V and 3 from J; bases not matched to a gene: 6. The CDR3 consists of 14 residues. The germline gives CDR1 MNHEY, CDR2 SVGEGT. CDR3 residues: CASLSRGLYNEQFF. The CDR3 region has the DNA TGTGCCAGCTTGTCCAGGGGGCTCTACAATGAGCAGTTCTTC.

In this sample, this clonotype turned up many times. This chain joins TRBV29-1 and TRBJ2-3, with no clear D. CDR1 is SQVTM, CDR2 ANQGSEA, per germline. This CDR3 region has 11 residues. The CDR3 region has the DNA TGCAGAATCGCTGTGCGGGATACGCAGTATTTT. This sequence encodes CRIAVRDTQYF.

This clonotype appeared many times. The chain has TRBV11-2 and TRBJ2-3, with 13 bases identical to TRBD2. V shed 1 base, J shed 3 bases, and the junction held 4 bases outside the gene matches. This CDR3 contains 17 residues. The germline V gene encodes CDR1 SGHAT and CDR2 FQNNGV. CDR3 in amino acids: CASSLGLAGGPTDTQYF. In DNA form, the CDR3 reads TGTGCCAGCAGCTTAGGACTAGCGGGAGGCCCTACAGATACGCAGTATTTT.

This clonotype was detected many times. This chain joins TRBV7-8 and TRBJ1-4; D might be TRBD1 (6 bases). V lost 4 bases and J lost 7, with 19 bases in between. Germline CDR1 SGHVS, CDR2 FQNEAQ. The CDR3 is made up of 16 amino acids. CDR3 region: CASSSIWGQGGEKLFF. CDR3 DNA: TGTGCCAGCAGCTCCATCTGGGGTCAAGGGGGTGAAAAACTGTTTTTT.